The rows below give T cell receptor beta chains drawn from one sample of a study of OX40 agonist ivuxolimab in advanced cancers. Here immunoSEQ multiplex PCR was the method, and the copy in TCRdb shows in-frame clones only, minus some. Of roughly 110,000 clones detected, approximately 90% appear once; the ten largest clones hold 0.4% to 0.6%. The specimen was CD4+ or CD8+ T cells sorted from blood, collected in a trial of the OX40 agonist ivuxolimab. These TCRs come from an adult with an advanced solid tumor such as melanoma, head and neck, liver or kidney cancer. Each CDR3 is given without its conserved first and last residue. Clone size is not always given. Where it is, it says once, few, many or a class for expanded clones.

TRBJ1-5,TRBV4-3,few,ASSQDDNSNQPQH
TRBJ2-1,TRBV6-1,NA,ASSEAAGALPYNEQF
TRBJ2-3,TRBV29-1,few,SVEAGADTQY
TRBJ1-2,TRBV7-2,NA,ASSLDLGGYT
TRBJ2-7,TRBV4-3,NA,ASSQEAQGYSYEQY
TRBJ1-2,TRBV28,NA,ASRKGHGNYGYT
TRBJ1-2,TRBV2,NA,ASRRQTYGYT
TRBJ2-1,TRBV21-1,NA,ASSATLAGAAYNEQF
TRBJ2-5,TRBV6-5,NA,ASSYSRAGSPETQY
TRBJ2-2,TRBV7-2,NA,ASSPGQGALRKGGELF
TRBJ1-1,TRBV19,NA,ASSIRIPVEVMNTEAF
TRBJ1-1,TRBV9,NA,ASSVTGGWPEAF
TRBJ1-2,TRBV7-2,NA,ASRPSGGTGHGYT
TRBJ2-5,TRBV7-2,NA,ASSAGTIFQETQY
TRBJ2-1,TRBV5-4,NA,ASSLVPGDYNEQF
TRBJ1-2,TRBV6-6,few,ASSRTGGVDYGYT
TRBJ1-1,TRBV7-9,NA,ASSPTGGRTEAF
TRBJ1-2,TRBV12-2,NA,ASRLTDQTNYGYT
TRBJ2-3,TRBV6-6,once,ASGQDIDTQY
TRBJ2-7,TRBV20-1,NA,SASRVYEQY
TRBJ1-6,TRBV25-1,NA,ASSELQGSYNSPLH
TRBJ2-5,TRBV5-4,NA,ASSLISGNQETQY
TRBJ2-2,TRBV5-6,NA,ASSFDRGAGELF
TRBJ2-3,TRBV14,NA,ASSLLGADTQY